The next 16 T cell receptor beta chains were all read from a single sample in a study of low-dose radiotherapy and immunotherapy resistance in tumors. Both TCRalpha and TCRbeta chains were reverse transcribed with V-gene-specific primers. The authors amplified TCRs for approximately 20 PCR cycles with a constant-region primer and a V-primer adapter. TCRdb reprocessed the reads with MiXCR, giving one entry per CDR3 protein. The table records 70,000 to 95,000 distinct CDR3 sequences, about a sixth of them present only once. The time point: before trial treatment. The source material was PBMCs, sampled before treatment. These TCRs come from a male donor with prostate cancer.

This clonotype showed up many times. In nucleotides, the CDR3 is TGTGCCAGCAGCCAAGGGAATAGGGGCACAGATACGCAGTATTTT. Its protein product is CASSQGNRGTDTQYF. The chain employs TRBV4-2 and TRBJ2-3; D is unclear. Germline CDR1 is LGHNA and CDR2 is YNFKEQ. This CDR3 contains 15 residues. The V and J ends lost 1 base and 1 base respectively, with 9 bases between them.

In this sample, this clonotype turned up many times. CDR3 sequence: CASTIRGGYTEAFF. DNA for the CDR3: TGTGCCAGCACAATCAGGGGTGGGTACACTGAAGCTTTCTTT. The V call is TRBV6-1, the J call TRBJ1-1; a possible D gene is TRBD1 (6 bases). Germline CDR1 is MNHNS and CDR2 is SASEGT. This CDR3 contains 14 residues. The V end lost 7 bases, the J end lost 3 bases, and 15 bases lay between the germline ends.

The chain joins TRBV20-1 to TRBJ1-4, with D possibly TRBD1 on 5 matching bases. Trimming cost V 5 bases and J 5 bases, with 12 bases left between them. Looked up from germline, CDR1 is DFQATT and CDR2 is SNEGSKA (reference sequence). The CDR3 is 13 amino acids. CDR3 bases: TGCAGTGCTGGGGACGTAAAGAATGAAAAACTGTTTTTT. It codes for CSAGDVKNEKLFF.

The chain uses TRBV18 and TRBJ2-6; D might be TRBD2 (6 bases). Germline V lookup: CDR1 KGHSH, CDR2 LQKENI. Trimming cost V 6 bases and J 0 bases, with 9 bases left between them. There are 15 residues in the CDR3. CDR3 in DNA: TGTGCCAGCTCCCCCGGGGGCTCTGGGGCCAACGTCCTGACTTTC. Amino acid sequence: CASSPGGSGANVLTF.

This clonotype has ten or more counts. V usage is TRBV5-4 and J usage is TRBJ2-5; D might be TRBD2 (7 bases). Trimming left V 0 bases short and J 2 bases short, with 14 bases between. The germline V gene encodes CDR1 SGHNT and CDR2 YYREEE (reference sequence). The CDR3 is 16 residues long. CDR3 in amino acids: CASSLVGGVRQETQYF. The CDR3 DNA reads TGTGCCAGCAGCTTGGTAGGGGGGGTAAGGCAAGAGACCCAGTACTTC.

This clonotype was recorded at least ten times. This chain uses TRBV7-2 with TRBJ1-2; 12 bases are a match to TRBD1. Per the germline V gene, CDR1 is SGHTA and CDR2 is FQGNSA. The V gene end was trimmed by 5 bases and the J gene end by 6 bases; junction bases not matched to a gene: 10. This CDR3 is 16 amino acids long. CDR3 protein: CASSLGPGQGAHGYTF. As DNA, the CDR3 is TGTGCCAGCAGCCTAGGTCCGGGACAGGGGGCCCATGGCTACACCTTC.

V gene TRBV28 combines with J gene TRBJ2-6, with D possibly matching TRBD2 (5 bases). Germline lookup yields CDR1 MDHEN and CDR2 SYDVKM. With 0 bases removed from V and 4 bases from J, the gap between germline ends came to 7 bases. The CDR3 spans 15 residues. The CDR3 loop reads CASSLWEAGANVLTF. For the CDR3, the DNA is TGTGCCAGCAGTTTATGGGAGGCCGGGGCCAACGTCCTGACTTTC. The full variable domain, with the rest looked up from reference TRBV28 and TRBJ2-6, is DVKVTQSSRYLVKRTGEKVFLECVQDMDHENMFWYRQDPGLGLRLIYFSYDVKMKEKGDIPEGYSVSREKKERFSLILESASTNQTSMYLCASSLWEAGANVLTFGAGSRLTVL.

The chain joins TRBV9 to TRBJ2-2; the D gene could be TRBD1 or TRBD2 (5 bases each). This CDR3 region has 15 residues. Germline V gene data show CDR1 as SGDLS and CDR2 as YYNGEE. V was shortened by 6 bases and J by 0 bases, with 12 bases between the two germline ends. CDR3 loop: CASTPGTANTGELFF. CDR3 nucleotide sequence: TGTGCCAGCACCCCGGGGACGGCGAACACCGGGGAGCTGTTTTTT.

The chain uses TRBV5-5 and TRBJ2-3, with 12 bases matching TRBD2. The CDR3 runs to 16 residues. Trimming took 4 bases from V and 1 from J; bases not matched to a gene: 4. Germline CDR1 SGHKS, CDR2 YYEKEE (reference sequence). CDR3 residues: CASSKLAGGRTDTQYF. The CDR3 DNA follows: TGTGCCAGCAGCAAACTAGCGGGGGGCCGCACAGATACGCAGTATTTT.

This clonotype came up many times. V gene TRBV6-5 combines with J gene TRBJ2-5; the D is unclear. Germline lookup yields CDR1 MNHEY and CDR2 SVGAGI. The CDR3 is 15 amino acids. V was cut by 0 bases and J by 2 bases, with 10 bases left in between. CDR3 loop: CASSYSSTMQETQYF. DNA for the CDR3: TGTGCCAGCAGTTACTCATCCACCATGCAAGAGACCCAGTACTTC.

The table lists this clonotype with many counts. The chain links TRBV12-3 or TRBV12-4 to TRBJ1-4; D call uncertain. With 1 base removed from V and 7 bases from J, the gap between germline ends came to 7 bases. The length of the CDR3 is 13 residues. The CDR3: CASSLGSFEKLFF. DNA of the CDR3: TGTGCCAGCAGTTTAGGTAGTTTTGAAAAACTGTTTTTT.

The chain combines TRBV4-2 with TRBJ2-1, with D perhaps TRBD1 (5 bases). V was pared by 4 bases and J by 1 base, with 17 bases between. Germline V CDR1 and CDR2: LGHNA, YNFKEQ. The CDR3 length is 17 residues. CDR3 coding DNA: TGTGCCAGCAGCCCCCACTCATCCGACAGTTCCTACAATGAGCAGTTCTTC. It encodes CASSPHSSDSSYNEQFF.

This clonotype has a count of ten or more. V usage is TRBV11-2 and J usage is TRBJ1-2; D perhaps matches TRBD1 (5 bases). The CDR3 runs to 13 residues. V lost 2 bases and J lost 2, with 6 bases in between. CDR1 is SGHAT, CDR2 FQNNGV, per germline. The CDR3 protein is CASSLSGNYGYTF. The CDR3 DNA follows: TGTGCCAGCAGCTTATCAGGGAACTATGGCTACACCTTC.

This chain links TRBV30 with TRBJ2-1; 9 bases align to TRBD2. The CDR3 is 15 residues long. Looked up from germline, CDR1 is GTSNPN and CDR2 is SVGIG (reference sequence). V shed 4 bases and J 5 bases; nucleotides not matched to a gene: 9. CDR3 amino acids: CAWTKLAGRDNEQFF. The CDR3 DNA follows: TGTGCCTGGACGAAGCTAGCGGGGAGGGACAATGAGCAGTTCTTC.

This clonotype came up many times. The chain is built from TRBV20-1 and TRBJ1-5; weak D call: TRBD1 (6 bases). CDR3 size: 14 residues. The germline V gene has CDR1 DFQATT and CDR2 SNEGSKA (reference sequence). Trimming stripped 1 base from V and 2 bases from J, with 9 bases between. CDR3 amino acids: CSARAGAGNQPQHF. CDR3 in DNA: TGCAGTGCTAGAGCAGGGGCAGGCAATCAGCCCCAGCATTTT.

Ten or more counts support this clonotype. The chain uses TRBV29-1 and TRBJ2-5; TRBD2 aligns across 10 bases. The trim removed 7 bases at V and 5 bases at J, leaving 4 bases unmatched. This CDR3 is 12 amino acids long. CDR1 SQVTM and CDR2 ANQGSEA come from the germline V gene. For the CDR3, the DNA is TGCAGCGCCACACTAGCGGGGGAGACCCAGTACTTC. Translated, it gives CSATLAGETQYF.